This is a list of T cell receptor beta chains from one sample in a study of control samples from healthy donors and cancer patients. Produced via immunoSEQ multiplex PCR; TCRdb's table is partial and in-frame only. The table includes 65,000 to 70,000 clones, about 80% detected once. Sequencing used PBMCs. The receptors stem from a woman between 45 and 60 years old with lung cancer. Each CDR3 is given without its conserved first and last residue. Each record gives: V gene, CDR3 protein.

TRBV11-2,ASSLGGPNPYGYT
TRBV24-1,ATSDLQGVHGELF
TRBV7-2,ASSARDPSSYNEQF
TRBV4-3,ASSQDRAGDSNQPQH
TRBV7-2,ASSRLGGGETQY
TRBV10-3,AISDPTGGTEAF
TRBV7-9,ASSTTGGTDTQY
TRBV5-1,ASSWSDRGHTEAF
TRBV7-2,ASGGRDLADTIY
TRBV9,ASSVTGNTEAF
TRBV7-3,ASSLRDRAGGANVLT
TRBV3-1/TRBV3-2,ASSLSGGGITDTQY
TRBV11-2,ASTQVSSYEQY
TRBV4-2,ASSQDVAGASYEQY
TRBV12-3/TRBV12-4,ASSTIQGATAF
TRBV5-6,ASSLNFGLNYGYT
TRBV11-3,ASSLTGGGNGYT
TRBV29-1,SVEVRQETYEQY
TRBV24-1,ATSDGDWPPGPGELF
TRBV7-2,ASSLMVGQPYEQY
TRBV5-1,ASSSDGKQY
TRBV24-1,ATSADSMNTEAF
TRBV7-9,ASSLSSEAF
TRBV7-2,ASSFEGGSYT
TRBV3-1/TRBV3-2,ASSQPGTSGGSTQY
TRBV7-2,ASSATDTQY
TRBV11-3,ASSQYNEQF
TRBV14,ASSQVLGAPNEKLF
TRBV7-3,ASRKRNTGELF
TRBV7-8,ASSKSSGPSGNTIY
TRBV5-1,ASSSEPGLAGGEQY
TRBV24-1,ATVGPGIGDTEAF